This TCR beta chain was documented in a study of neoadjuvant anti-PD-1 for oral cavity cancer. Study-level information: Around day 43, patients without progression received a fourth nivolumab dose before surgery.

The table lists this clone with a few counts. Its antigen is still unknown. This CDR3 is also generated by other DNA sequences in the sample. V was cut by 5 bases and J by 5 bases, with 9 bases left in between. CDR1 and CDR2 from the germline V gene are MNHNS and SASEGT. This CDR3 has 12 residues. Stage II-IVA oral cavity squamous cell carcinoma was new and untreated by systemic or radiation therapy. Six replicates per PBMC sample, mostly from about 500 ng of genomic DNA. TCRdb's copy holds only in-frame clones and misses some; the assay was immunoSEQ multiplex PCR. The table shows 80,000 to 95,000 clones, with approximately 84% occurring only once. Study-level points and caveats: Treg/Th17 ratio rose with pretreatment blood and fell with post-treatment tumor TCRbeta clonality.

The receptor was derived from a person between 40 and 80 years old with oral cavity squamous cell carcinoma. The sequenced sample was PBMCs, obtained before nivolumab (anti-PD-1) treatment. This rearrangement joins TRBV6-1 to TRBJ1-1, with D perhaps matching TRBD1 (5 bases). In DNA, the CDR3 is TGTGCCAGCAGTCCACAGGTAACTGAAGCTTTCTTT. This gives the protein CASSPQVTEAFF.